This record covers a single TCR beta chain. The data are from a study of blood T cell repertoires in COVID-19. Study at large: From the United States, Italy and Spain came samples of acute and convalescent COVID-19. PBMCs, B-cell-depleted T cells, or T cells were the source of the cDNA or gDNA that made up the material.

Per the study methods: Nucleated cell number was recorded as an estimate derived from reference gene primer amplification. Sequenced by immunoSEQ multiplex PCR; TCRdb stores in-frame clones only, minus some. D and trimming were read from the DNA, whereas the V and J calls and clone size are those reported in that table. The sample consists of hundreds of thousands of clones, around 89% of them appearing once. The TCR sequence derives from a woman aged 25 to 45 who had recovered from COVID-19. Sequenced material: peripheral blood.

CDR3 nucleotides: TGTGCCAGCAGGACAGGACCTGGCTACACCTTC. Amino acid sequence: CASRTGPGYTF. The V and J genes are TRBV12-3 or TRBV12-4 and TRBJ1-2, with D perhaps TRBD1 (6 bases). CDR3 length: 11 amino acids. Trimming cost V 6 bases and J 7 bases, with 9 bases left between them.